One and the same sample provided the 5 T cell receptor beta chains below, sequenced in a study of cytomegalovirus exposure and HLA in healthy donors. Using immunoSEQ multiplex PCR, the repertoire was profiled, and TCRdb retains in-frame clones only, with some absent. Of roughly 200,000 clones listed, roughly four fifths are singletons. Sequencing was performed on PBMCs. These receptor sequences come from a woman aged 18 to 35 in good health and CMV-seropositive.

The chain links TRBV5-8 to TRBJ2-7; 7 nucleotides align to TRBD1. Germline V gives CDR1 SGHTS, CDR2 YDEGEE. The CDR3 length is 15 residues. The V segment lost 4 bases and the J segment 2 bases; nucleotides outside the gene matches: 9. The CDR3 sequence is CASSLTPGTAYEQYF. The CDR3 DNA reads TGTGCCAGCAGCCTGACCCCCGGGACAGCCTACGAGCAGTACTTC.

V is TRBV29-1 and J is TRBJ1-2, with D possibly TRBD1 on 5 matching bases. The CDR3 is 11 residues long. CDR1 and CDR2 (germline): SQVTM, ANQGSEA. V was trimmed by 8 bases and J by 8 bases, leaving 15 bases between them. The CDR3 DNA sequence: TGCAGCATCCTTAGGACATCGGGCTACACCTTC. Translation gives CSILRTSGYTF.

The chain employs TRBV5-1 and TRBJ2-5; 7 nucleotides align to TRBD1. Germline lookup yields CDR1 SGHRS and CDR2 YFSETQ. The CDR3 is made up of 14 amino acids. J gave up 0 bases and V 2 bases, and 1 base lay outside the gene matches. The CDR3 DNA reads as TGCGCCAGCAGCTTACAGGGGAACCAAGAGACCCAGTACTTC. Amino acid sequence: CASSLQGNQETQYF. Supplemented by reference TRBV5-1 and TRBJ2-5, the full variable domain reads KAGVTQTPRYLIKTRGQQVTLSCSPISGHRSVSWYQQTPGQGLQFLFEYFSETQRNKGNFPGRFSGRQFSNSRSEMNVSTLELGDSALYLCASSLQGNQETQYFGPGTRLLVL.

The genes are TRBV4-2 and TRBJ1-6, with TRBD1 matching 9 bases. Germline V gene lookup returns CDR1 LGHNA and CDR2 YNFKEQ. V was pared by 3 bases and J by 9 bases, with 9 bases of the junction left unmatched. The CDR3 runs to 16 residues. The CDR3 sequence is CASSHWTGADGSPLHF. The CDR3 nucleotides are TGTGCCAGCAGCCACTGGACAGGGGCGGATGGTTCACCCCTCCACTTT.

V and J are TRBV4-1 and TRBJ2-2, with D tentatively TRBD2 (7 bases). The germline CDR1 and CDR2 sequences are MGHRA and YSYEKL. Trimming cost V 4 bases and J 7 bases, with 16 bases left between them. This CDR3 spans 15 amino acids. The CDR3 nucleotides are TGCGCCAGCAGCCCCTTGGGGGGGGGCCTCGGGGAGCTGTTTTTT. It specifies CASSPLGGGLGELFF.